Listed below are T cell receptor beta chains from one sample, sequenced in a study of tumor-infiltrating lymphocytes in primary liver carcinoma. TCRdb called the multiplex PCR reads again in MiXCR, with one record for every CDR3 protein. The sample yields under 200,000 distinct CDR3 sequences, roughly 80% seen once. Material for sequencing was tumor tissue from primary liver carcinoma. The receptor source for this set is a man between 35 and 55 years old with primary liver carcinoma and hepatitis B virus infection. CDR3s include the opening cysteine and the closing phenylalanine or tryptophan. The D gene is left open where the match is weak. The size entry is marked missing in some rows and otherwise reads once, few, many or a size class.

V gene,J gene,D gene,clone size,CDR3 DNA,CDR3 protein
TRBV7-8,TRBJ2-1,TRBD2,many,TGTGCCAGCAGCATTAAGACTAGCGGGAGGTCCAATGAGCAGTTCTTC,CASSIKTSGRSNEQFF
TRBV7-9,TRBJ1-1,TRBD1,.,TGTGCCAGCAGCTTGACAGGGGACACTGAAGCTGCCTTT,CASSLTGDTEAAF
TRBV14,TRBJ2-1,TRBD2,.,TGTGCCAGCAGTGTCGTAGCGGGATGCGTTAACAATGAGCAGTTCTTC,CASSVVAGCVNNEQFF
TRBV11-2,TRBJ2-1,.,.,TGTGCCAGTAGCTTAGGTCGTTTAGTGTTAGGGGATGAGCAGTTCTTC,CASSLGRLVLGDEQFF
TRBV29-1,TRBJ2-1,.,.,TGCAACGTCACCCTTACCTATAATGAGCAGTTCTTC,CNVTLTYNEQFF
TRBV4-1,TRBJ1-6,.,.,TGCGCCAGCAGTCAAGACCGGGAACAGGGACGTGGGTCACCCCTCCACTTT,CASSQDREQGRGSPLHF
TRBV5-1,TRBJ2-1,TRBD2,.,TGCGTCAGCAGCTTGGAGGGTAGCGGGAATCATGAGCAGTTCTTC,CVSSLEGSGNHEQFF
TRBV6-6,TRBJ1-1,TRBD1,.,TGTGCCAGCAGCACAGGGGGGACTACTCACTCTTTCTTT,CASSTGGTTHSFF
TRBV5-1,TRBJ2-1,TRBD1,.,TGCGCCAGCACCTTAAGGCTGGGACAGGAGTACAATGAGCAGTTCTTC,CASTLRLGQEYNEQFF
TRBV6-2/TRBV6-3,TRBJ2-7,TRBD1,.,TGTGCCAGCTGTTACTCGACACAGGGGAATCGCTACGAACAGTACTTC,CASCYSTQGNRYEQYF
TRBV11-2,TRBJ1-3,.,.,TGTGCCAGCAGCTTAGGCGAGAATACCATATATTTT,CASSLGENTIYF
TRBV5-1,TRBJ2-1,TRBD2,.,TGCACCAGCATGGCGGGGGGCGTCGCCTACAATGAGCAGTTCTTC,CTSMAGGVAYNEQFF
TRBV12-3/TRBV12-4,TRBJ2-2,TRBD2,.,TGTGCCGGCAGTCCCACGGCTAGCGGGAGATGGGGGGAGGTATTTTTT,CAGSPTASGRWGEVFF
TRBV29-1,TRBJ2-3,.,.,TGCAGCATGGGCAGAGGCACAGATACGCAGTATTTT,CSMGRGTDTQYF
TRBV29-1,TRBJ2-5,.,.,TGCAGCGCGCCACTAGAGGGAGAGACCCAGTACTTC,CSAPLEGETQYF
TRBV12-3/TRBV12-4,TRBJ1-1,.,.,TGTGTCAGCAGTTTAGGACAGCTGTTGGACACTGAAGCTTTCTTT,CVSSLGQLLDTEAFF
TRBV5-6,TRBJ2-1,TRBD1,once,TGTGCCAGCATTCTCCGGGACAGGGCTATCAATGAGCAGTTCTTC,CASILRDRAINEQFF
TRBV6-5,TRBJ2-4,.,.,TGTGCCAGCAGTTACTCAGCTAATGTCAAAAACATTCAATACTTC,CASSYSANVKNIQYF
TRBV29-1,TRBJ2-1,.,.,TGCAGTCACCGTACTTGCGGATACTACAATGAGCAGTTCTTC,CSHRTCGYYNEQFF
TRBV28,TRBJ1-5,.,few,TGTGCCAGCAGTTTGCCCGGGGCCCCTAATCAGCCCCAGCATTTT,CASSLPGAPNQPQHF
TRBV6-6,TRBJ2-5,TRBD2,.,TGTGCCAGCATCGCACTAGCGGGAAGTGGGGAGACCCAGTACTTC,CASIALAGSGETQYF
TRBV5-8,TRBJ2-1,.,.,TGTGCCAGTAGCCCCTCAGTAATGGGAGGCTATGAGCAGTCCTTC,CASSPSVMGGYEQSF
TRBV6-5,TRBJ1-2,.,few,TGTGCCAGCAGTGTCGGGGTCAACTATGGCTACACCTTC,CASSVGVNYGYTF
TRBV4-2,TRBJ2-3,.,.,TGTGCCAGCAGCGGTTTTGAGGGGAGAATAAATACGCATTATTTT,CASSGFEGRINTHYF
TRBV11-2,TRBJ2-7,.,.,TGTGCCAGCATCTCGTTAGCAGGAGCGAGCCTCGAGCAGTACTTC,CASISLAGASLEQYF
TRBV4-1,TRBJ2-5,.,.,TGCGCCAGCAGCCTCGAGGGGGGGCTGCGTCAAGAGAACCAGTACTTC,CASSLEGGLRQENQYF
TRBV5-1,TRBJ2-5,TRBD1,many,TGCGCCACCCAAACCGGACAGGGGGCCCAGGAGACCCAGTACTTC,CATQTGQGAQETQYF
TRBV28,TRBJ2-5,TRBD2,.,TGTGCCAGCAGTTTGGGACTAGCGGGGAATCAAGATACCCATTACTTC,CASSLGLAGNQDTHYF
TRBV6-1,TRBJ1-5,.,.,TGTGCCAGCAGTGTCATTACAGTGACCCGGGGGCAGCCCCAACATTTT,CASSVITVTRGQPQHF
TRBV5-1,TRBJ2-3,TRBD1,.,TGCGCCAGCATAACCCCCAGCGTGGACAGGGGCCAAAGCACAGATACGCAGTATTTT,CASITPSVDRGQSTDTQYF
TRBV6-2/TRBV6-3,TRBJ2-4,TRBD2,few,TGTGGCAGCAGTCACCGGGGGGGCGAAAACATTCAGTACTTC,CGSSHRGGENIQYF
TRBV28,TRBJ1-1,.,.,TGTGCCAGTTTCAACCCGGTGGGCACTGAAGTTTTCTTT,CASFNPVGTEVFF
TRBV11-3,TRBJ1-1,TRBD1,.,TGTGCCAACAGCCCGCGACAGGGTCGAAACACTGAGGCTTTCTTT,CANSPRQGRNTEAFF
TRBV24-1,TRBJ1-2,.,.,TGTACCACAAGTGATTCCGGCGGGGGGGGAGCTAGCTATGACTACACCTTC,CTTSDSGGGGASYDYTF
TRBV4-1,TRBJ2-3,TRBD2,.,TGCACCAGCAGCCAAAATGCGGGAGGGCCGGGAGATACGCAGTATTTT,CTSSQNAGGPGDTQYF
TRBV4-2,TRBJ2-1,.,.,TGTGGCAGCAGCGCAGTGCGGGACTATGAGCAGTTCTTC,CGSSAVRDYEQFF
TRBV6-2/TRBV6-3,TRBJ2-1,TRBD2,.,TGTGTCAGCAGTTACGCTAGCGGGATCTCCTACAATGAGCAGTGCTTC,CVSSYASGISYNEQCF
TRBV29-1,TRBJ1-1,TRBD1,.,TGCAGCGGGGGACAGGAAAGGTATCAGAACACTGAAGCCTTCTTT,CSGGQERYQNTEAFF
TRBV6-9,TRBJ1-4,TRBD1,.,TGTGCCAGCATGGGACAGCGATTAGAAAAACTGTTTTTT,CASMGQRLEKLFF
TRBV29-1,TRBJ1-1,.,.,TGCAGCGTCTCGAATCGGGCTGGAACTGAAGCTTTCTTT,CSVSNRAGTEAFF
TRBV29-1,TRBJ2-1,.,.,TGCAGTGTTGATAAAGGTAGTGCGAACAAAGATCAGTTCTTC,CSVDKGSANKDQFF
TRBV5-1,TRBJ2-3,TRBD2,once,TGCACCAGCAGCTTACTAGCGGGCAAAAATACGCAGTATTTT,CTSSLLAGKNTQYF
TRBV5-6,TRBJ2-1,TRBD2,once,TGTGCCAGCAGCTTGGTTGCGGGAGCTGTGGGTAATGAGCAGTTCTTC,CASSLVAGAVGNEQFF
TRBV6-6,TRBJ1-1,TRBD1,.,TGTGCCAGTAGTGGGACAGGGATAAGGATTGAAGCTATCTTT,CASSGTGIRIEAIF
TRBV11-1,TRBJ1-1,.,.,TGTGCCAGCAGCTTAGGTAGGGGGAGCACTGAAGCTTTCTTT,CASSLGRGSTEAFF
TRBV24-1,TRBJ2-1,TRBD2,.,TGTGCCACCAGCCAAAGCGGGAGAGTAAGGAATGAGCAGCTCTTC,CATSQSGRVRNEQLF
TRBV12-3/TRBV12-4,TRBJ2-7,.,.,TGTGCCAGCAGTTTCGCAGGACTCAAGCAGTACTTC,CASSFAGLKQYF
TRBV7-2,TRBJ1-1,TRBD1,.,TGTGCCAGCAGCCGACGGACAGGGTTGAACACTGAAGCTTTCTTT,CASSRRTGLNTEAFF
TRBV5-1,TRBJ2-7,.,.,TGCGCCAGCAGCCCGCGGGCATGGTTCGACGAGCAGTACTTC,CASSPRAWFDEQYF
TRBV11-2,TRBJ1-2,TRBD1,.,TGTGCCAGCAGCTTCTCAATCACAGGGGGAGGAGGAGGCTACACCTTC,CASSFSITGGGGGYTF
TRBV4-1,TRBJ2-1,.,.,TGCGCCAACAGCCAAGCCGGGACTGCGTACAATAAGCAGTTCTTC,CANSQAGTAYNKQFF
TRBV29-1,TRBJ2-1,.,.,TGCAGCCCACCTTTAGGACTCAATGAGCAGTTCTTC,CSPPLGLNEQFF
TRBV10-3,TRBJ2-1,.,.,TGTGCCATCAATGAAATTCATGAGGATGAGCAGTTCTTC,CAINEIHEDEQFF
TRBV12-3/TRBV12-4,TRBJ2-5,TRBD2,.,TGTGGCAGTTTAGCGGGGGTAGAGACCCAGTACTTC,CGSLAGVETQYF
TRBV12-3/TRBV12-4,TRBJ1-1,.,.,TGTGCCAGCAGTCTCCGCGGTACTGAGGCTTTCTTT,CASSLRGTEAFF